The text below deals with one T cell receptor (beta chain). Its specificity is not known. This entry belongs to a study of shared clonotypes between healthy human individuals. Those who donated, Caucasian adults without exception, all lived in Nashville, Tennessee. Germline V lookup: CDR1 MNHNY, CDR2 SVGAGI (reference sequence). V dropped 2 bases and J dropped 6 bases, with 14 bases sitting between them. The CDR3 totals 14 residues. Broader study findings: Non-shared clonotypes were found to have lower generation probabilities than the clonotypes that were shared by all four of the sorted-subset donors. Estimated clonotype richness was generally higher in naive than memory subsets.

The repertoire was sequenced with immunoSEQ multiplex PCR; TCRdb's copy has only in-frame clones and lacks some. This sample has a few hundred thousand clones; roughly 97% occur once, and the top ten carry 0.057%. The chain carries TRBV6-6 and TRBJ2-7; TRBD1 might be the D (5 bases). The source is a woman aged 30 to 39 in good health. Sequenced input: naive CD4+ T cells sorted from blood. Stated subset: CD45RA+ positively selected. The CDR3 DNA reads as TGTGCCAGCAGTTACCCCAGGGATGGCCCCGAGCAGTACTTC. This codes for CASSYPRDGPEQYF.